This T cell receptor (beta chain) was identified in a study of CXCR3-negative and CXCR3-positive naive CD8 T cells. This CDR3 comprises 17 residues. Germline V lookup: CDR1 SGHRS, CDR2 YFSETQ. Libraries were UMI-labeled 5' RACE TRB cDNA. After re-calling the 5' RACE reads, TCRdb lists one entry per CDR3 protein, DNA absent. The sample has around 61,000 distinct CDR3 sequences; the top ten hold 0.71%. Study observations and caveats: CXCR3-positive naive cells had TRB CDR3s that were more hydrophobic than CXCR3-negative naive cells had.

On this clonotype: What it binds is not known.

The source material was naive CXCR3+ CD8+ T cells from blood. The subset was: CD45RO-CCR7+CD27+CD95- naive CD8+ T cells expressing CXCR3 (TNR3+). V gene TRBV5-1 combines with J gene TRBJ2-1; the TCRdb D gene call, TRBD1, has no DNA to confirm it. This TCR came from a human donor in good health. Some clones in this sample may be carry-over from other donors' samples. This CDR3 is CASSLEGVQLAYNEQFF.